This T cell receptor beta chain was recorded in a study of T cell responses to AZD1222 COVID-19 vaccine. Study as a whole: Doses given second, at about 4 or about 12 weeks, were pooled. Study findings and constraints: Possibly, clonal diversity was underestimated; donors were largely white British and included more females. Baseline seropositivity occurred in only six AZD1222 recipients. Repertoires in all cases were sampled only once the peak T cell response had passed.

For this clone: The antigen is undetermined.

The assay was immunoSEQ multiplex PCR, and TCRdb's table has in-frame clones only and misses some. The repertoire holds roughly 250,000 clones, with approximately 93% as singletons. The sequenced sample was peripheral blood, obtained on day 0 of AZD1222 vaccination. The clonotype was recovered from an adult in good health.

The CDR3 sequence is CASSPSGRAGEQYF. In DNA form, the CDR3 reads TGTGCCAGCAGTCCTAGCGGGAGGGCCGGCGAGCAGTACTTC. The rearrangement uses TRBV6-5 and TRBJ2-7; 12 bases line up with TRBD2. The CDR3 spans 14 residues. Trimming removed 5 bases from V and 6 bases from J; junction bases left unmatched: 5. Germline V gives CDR1 MNHEY, CDR2 SVGAGI.